Listed here are 27 T cell receptor beta chains from one sample, sequenced in a study of regulatory dendritic cells for organ transplantation. Profiling relied on immunoSEQ multiplex PCR, and the TCRdb table lists in-frame clones only, not all of them. The table lists 30,000 to 35,000 clones, less than 90% of them singletons. Specimen: naive CD4+ T cells from blood. Specified subset: CD45RA+ naive T cells. These receptors all come from a human donor in good health.

The J gene is TRBJ2-5, the V gene TRBV4-1; D may be TRBD2 (6 bases). Germline CDR1 and CDR2: MGHRA and YSYEKL. V was cut by 4 bases and J by 5 bases, with 20 bases left in between. This CDR3 is built from 16 residues. The CDR3 coding sequence is TGCGCCAGCAGCCGAGGAACCGGGCCTCGGGGGGAGACCCAGTACTTC. Protein sequence: CASSRGTGPRGETQYF.

This sequence joins TRBV10-3 and TRBJ1-1; D is ambiguous. V was trimmed by 4 bases and J by 1 base, leaving 4 bases between them. The CDR3 runs to 12 residues. The germline V gene encodes CDR1 ENHRY and CDR2 SYGVKD. CDR3 residues: CAISAQNTEAFF. CDR3 bases: TGTGCCATCAGTGCACAGAACACTGAAGCTTTCTTT.

This clone was detected only once. The genes are TRBV6-5 and TRBJ1-1; tentative D call: TRBD1 (5 bases). The CDR3 is made up of 13 amino acids. V lost 6 bases and J lost 5, with 13 bases in between. Germline V gene lookup returns CDR1 MNHEY and CDR2 SVGAGI. The CDR3 DNA is TGTGCCAGCAGCCGGGGCGGCGGGACTGAAGCTTTCTTT. As protein: CASSRGGGTEAFF.

The chain is built from TRBV6-6 and TRBJ2-7; D might be TRBD1 or TRBD2, each matching 5 bases. The CDR3 covers 13 residues. Germline V lookup: CDR1 MNHNY, CDR2 SVGAGI (reference sequence). Trimming removed 8 bases at V and 3 bases at J, with 14 bases between. Written as DNA, the CDR3 is TGTGCCAGCGGGACGGGGCCCTACTACGAGCAGTACTTC. It codes for CASGTGPYYEQYF.

This chain connects TRBV12-5 to TRBJ2-2; the D gene is possibly TRBD1 (5 bases). The length of the CDR3 is 14 residues. V was cut by 4 bases and J by 7 bases, with 13 bases left in between. Per germline, CDR1 LGHNT and CDR2 FRNRAP. This CDR3 is CASGSGHGNGELFF. The CDR3, as DNA: TGTGCTAGTGGTTCCGGACACGGAAACGGGGAGCTGTTTTTT.

This chain joins TRBV2 and TRBJ2-1; a possible D gene is TRBD2 (6 bases). CDR3 length equals 14 residues. V was clipped by 9 bases and J by 1 base, with 13 bases between them. The germline V gene has CDR1 SNHLY and CDR2 FYNNEI. CDR3 residues: CASLPSASYNEQFF. The CDR3 nucleotides are TGTGCCAGTTTACCTAGCGCATCCTACAATGAGCAGTTCTTC.

The rearrangement links TRBV4-2 to TRBJ2-2; 7 bases agree with TRBD2. This CDR3 region has 16 residues. The germline V gene has CDR1 LGHNA and CDR2 YNFKEQ. V trimming: 8 bases; J trimming: 9 bases; junction bases outside the gene matches: 18. CDR3 sequence reads: CASRVLRGTTYRELFF. The CDR3, as DNA: TGTGCCAGCCGGGTTTTGCGGGGGACTACCTACCGGGAGCTGTTTTTT.

The chain joins TRBV11-2 to TRBJ2-3; TRBD2 matches at 7 bases. After removal of 3 bases from V and 7 bases from J, the junction contained 4 bases not matched to a gene. CDR3 length equals 13 residues. Germline CDR1 reads SGHAT; CDR2 reads FQNNGV. The CDR3 is CASSFPGGYTQYF. CDR3 nucleotides: TGTGCCAGCAGCTTTCCGGGGGGTTATACGCAGTATTTT.

The rearrangement uses TRBV20-1 and TRBJ2-1; maybe TRBD1 (6 bases). The CDR3 spans 10 residues. Germline V CDR1 and CDR2: DFQATT, SNEGSKA (reference sequence). The germline V and J ends were trimmed by 5 bases and 13 bases, with 12 bases remaining between them. CDR3 region: CSAVGTSQFF. CDR3 nucleotides: TGCAGTGCTGTGGGGACATCCCAGTTCTTC.

The chain uses TRBV7-2 and TRBJ2-1; 7 nucleotides align to TRBD1. CDR1 and CDR2 (germline): SGHTA, FQGNSA. The ends lost 4 bases at V and 9 bases at J; junction bases unmatched: 9. This CDR3 region has 14 residues. The CDR3 region is CASSYAQGSREQFF. The CDR3 DNA follows: TGTGCCAGCAGCTACGCACAGGGGTCCCGTGAGCAGTTCTTC.

The chain joins TRBV28 to TRBJ2-3; D is possibly TRBD2 (6 bases). The CDR3 is 14 residues long. CDR1 and CDR2 from the germline V gene are MDHEN and SYDVKM. The V and J ends lost 7 bases and 7 bases respectively, with 18 bases between them. CDR3 loop: CASNEGGLENTQYF. As DNA, the CDR3 is TGTGCCAGCAACGAAGGAGGGTTGGAAAATACGCAGTATTTT.

J is TRBJ2-3 and V is TRBV11-2; the D gene is possibly TRBD1 (6 bases). The CDR3 totals 16 residues. Trimming shortened V by 1 base and J by 1 base, and 12 bases separated the two germline ends. The germline V gene encodes CDR1 SGHAT and CDR2 FQNNGV. CDR3 protein: CASSLGVGGRTDTQYF. The CDR3 DNA is TGTGCCAGCAGCTTAGGGGTTGGGGGCCGCACAGATACGCAGTATTTT.

The chain employs TRBV28 and TRBJ1-3; D remains ambiguous. Germline V CDR1 and CDR2: MDHEN, SYDVKM. The CDR3 consists of 16 residues. Deletions cut 3 bases from V and 0 bases from J, with 12 bases between. DNA for the CDR3: TGTGCCAGCAGTTTGCTCGGAGCTATCTCTGGAAACACCATATATTTT. It encodes CASSLLGAISGNTIYF.

V is TRBV4-1 and J is TRBJ2-3; 8 bases agree with TRBD2. The V segment lost 0 bases and the J segment 10 bases; nucleotides outside the gene matches: 6. This CDR3 comprises 14 residues. The germline gives CDR1 MGHRA, CDR2 YSYEKL. The DNA for the CDR3 is TGCGCCAGCAGCCAAGATCATCGGGGGGGTCCGCAGTATTTT. Amino acids: CASSQDHRGGPQYF.

The chain recombines TRBV6-4 with TRBJ2-1; D not resolved. Germline lookup yields CDR1 MRHNA and CDR2 SNTAGT. This CDR3 has 16 amino acids. V lost 3 bases to trimming and J lost 0 bases, with 12 bases between them. This CDR3 reads CASSEEQTLSYNEQFF. CDR3 bases: TGTGCCAGCAGTGAAGAGCAAACCCTCTCCTACAATGAGCAGTTCTTC.

The chain recombines TRBV6-5 with TRBJ2-2, with TRBD2 identical over 10 bases. This CDR3 region has 15 residues. CDR1 is MNHEY, CDR2 SVGAGI, per germline. Trimming took 5 bases from V and 9 from J; bases not matched to a gene: 9. CDR3 sequence reads: CASSPPGLATRELFF. The CDR3 DNA follows: TGTGCCAGCAGTCCCCCGGGACTAGCGACCCGGGAGCTGTTTTTT.

The J gene is TRBJ2-7, the V gene TRBV9; D is unresolved. The CDR3 is made up of 14 amino acids. Per the germline V gene, CDR1 is SGDLS and CDR2 is YYNGEE. V was pared by 0 bases and J by 2 bases, with 9 bases between. CDR3 sequence: CASSVVSQTYEQYF. The CDR3 nucleotides are TGTGCCAGCAGCGTAGTTTCACAGACCTACGAGCAGTACTTC.

This clone appeared once. The chain recombines TRBV7-9 with TRBJ2-5; 11 nucleotides align to TRBD2. Germline values: CDR1 SEHNR, CDR2 FQNEAQ (reference sequence). CDR3 size: 15 residues. V shed 5 bases and J 5 bases; nucleotides not matched to a gene: 7. The CDR3 spells CASSRTSGGFETQYF. The CDR3 DNA reads TGTGCCAGCAGCCGCACTAGCGGGGGTTTCGAGACCCAGTACTTC.

The sample holds one count of this clone. The gene calls are TRBV28 and TRBJ1-1; D is ambiguous. Between the trimmed V and J ends, which lost 5 bases and 2 bases, there was a span of 9 bases. The CDR3 covers 13 residues. The germline gives CDR1 MDHEN, CDR2 SYDVKM. CDR3 DNA: TGTGCCAGCAGTGCCCCCAGAAACACTGAAGCTTTCTTT. Protein: CASSAPRNTEAFF.

This clone was seen only a few times. The V gene is TRBV5-4, the J gene TRBJ1-1, with 9 bases aligning to TRBD1. This CDR3 spans 14 amino acids. Germline V lookup: CDR1 SGHNT, CDR2 YYREEE (reference sequence). V lost 7 bases, J lost 4 bases, and 8 bases stayed unmatched. Written as DNA, the CDR3 is TGTGCCAGCTCCCGAGGACAGGGGCGCACTGAAGCTTTCTTT. Its protein product is CASSRGQGRTEAFF. Full variable domain (missing parts from reference TRBV5-4 and TRBJ1-1): ETGVTQSPTHLIKTRGQQVTLRCSSQSGHNTVSWYQQALGQGPQFIFQYYREEENGRGNFPPRFSGLQFPNYSSELNVNALELDDSALYLCASSRGQGRTEAFFGQGTRLTVV.

For this clone: The identical CDR3 is also encoded by other nucleotide sequences in the sample. V gene TRBV27 combines with J gene TRBJ1-4; D might be TRBD1 (6 bases). V was shortened by 3 bases and J by 9 bases, with 11 bases between the two germline ends. Germline lookup yields CDR1 MNHEY and CDR2 SMNVEV (reference sequence). The CDR3 consists of 13 residues. CDR3 amino acids: CASSFTGRKKLFF. The CDR3 coding sequence is TGTGCCAGCAGTTTTACAGGGAGGAAAAAACTGTTTTTT.

The rearrangement links TRBV29-1 to TRBJ2-5; no firm D call. This CDR3 is 12 amino acids long. Per germline, CDR1 SQVTM and CDR2 ANQGSEA. The ends were cut back, 4 bases at V and 1 base at J, with 7 bases in the middle. The CDR3 nucleotides read TGCAGCGTTGCGGTCAGCCAAGAGACCCAGTACTTC. Translation: CSVAVSQETQYF.

The J gene is TRBJ1-4, the V gene TRBV6-6, with D possibly TRBD1 on 5 matching bases. Trimming removed 4 bases at V and 5 bases at J, with 17 bases between. Germline loops: CDR1 MNHNY, CDR2 SVGAGI (reference sequence). The CDR3 has 16 amino acids. The CDR3 nucleotides are TGTGCCAGCAGTTCGCCCAGGGTGGGTTCAAATGAAAAACTGTTTTTT. This translates into CASSSPRVGSNEKLFF.

This sequence joins TRBV6-5 and TRBJ2-5; 10 positions match TRBD2. In germline, CDR1 is MNHEY, CDR2 SVGAGI. Trimming at V came to 10 bases and at J to 5 bases, leaving 10 bases not matched to a gene. The CDR3 has 14 residues. The CDR3 bases are TGTGCCACCCGTCCGGGGACTAGCGTGGAGACCCAGTACTTC. As protein: CATRPGTSVETQYF.

This rearrangement joins TRBV14 to TRBJ2-3; D gene unclear. Germline CDR1 SGHDN, CDR2 FVKESK. The length of the CDR3 is 14 residues. With 0 bases removed from V and 3 bases from J, the gap between germline ends came to 7 bases. CDR3 in DNA: TGTGCCAGCAGCCAAGACCTGCGGACAGATACGCAGTATTTT. It specifies CASSQDLRTDTQYF.

The chain has TRBV27 and TRBJ1-4; the D is unclear. This CDR3 is 15 amino acids long. CDR1 is MNHEY, CDR2 SMNVEV, per germline (reference sequence). V lost 4 bases and J 7 bases, leaving 16 bases between the germline ends. The CDR3 bases are TGTGCCAGCAGTTCCCCGGGGAGTGTGGGTGAAAAACTGTTTTTT. Its protein is CASSSPGSVGEKLFF.

This clone was recorded once. J is TRBJ2-5 and V is TRBV2, with 8 bases matching TRBD1. CDR1 is SNHLY, CDR2 FYNNEI, per germline. The V gene end was trimmed by 3 bases and the J gene end by 2 bases; junction bases not matched to a gene: 2. The CDR3 is 14 residues long. The CDR3 sequence is CASSEDRDQETQYF. CDR3 nucleotides: TGTGCCAGCAGTGAGGACAGGGATCAAGAGACCCAGTACTTC. Looking up the rest from reference TRBV2 and TRBJ2-5 gives the full variable domain: EPEVTQTPSHQVTQMGQEVILRCVPISNHLYFYWYRQILGQKVEFLVSFYNNEISEKSEIFDDQFSVERPDGSNFTLKIRSTKLEDSAMYFCASSEDRDQETQYFGPGTRLLVL.